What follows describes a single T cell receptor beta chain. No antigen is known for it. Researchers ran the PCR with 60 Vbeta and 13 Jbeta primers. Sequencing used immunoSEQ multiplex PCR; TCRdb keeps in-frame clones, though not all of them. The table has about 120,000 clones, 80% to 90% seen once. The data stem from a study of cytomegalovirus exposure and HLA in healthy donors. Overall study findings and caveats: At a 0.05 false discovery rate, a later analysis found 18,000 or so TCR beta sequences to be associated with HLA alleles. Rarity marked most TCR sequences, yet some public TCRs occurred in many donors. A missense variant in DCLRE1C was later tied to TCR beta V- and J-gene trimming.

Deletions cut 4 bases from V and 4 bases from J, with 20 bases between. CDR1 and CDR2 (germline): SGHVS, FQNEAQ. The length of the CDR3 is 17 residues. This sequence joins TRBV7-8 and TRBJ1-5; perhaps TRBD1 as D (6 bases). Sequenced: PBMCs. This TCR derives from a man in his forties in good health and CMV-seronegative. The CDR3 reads CASSSTGTPLANQPQHF. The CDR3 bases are TGTGCCAGCAGCTCCACCGGGACACCATTAGCAAATCAGCCCCAGCATTTT. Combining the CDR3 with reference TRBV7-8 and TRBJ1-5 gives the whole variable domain GAGVSQSPRYKVAKRGQDVALRCDPISGHVSLFWYQQALGQGPEFLTYFQNEAQLDKSGLPSDRFFAERPEGSVSTLKIQRTQQEDSAVYLCASSSTGTPLANQPQHFGDGTRLSIL.